This T cell receptor beta chain was identified during a study of T-cell memory formation after mild COVID-19. Study-level results: Day 37-peaking second-wave clones had unconfirmed SARS-CoV-2 specificity. Several responding clones turned up in pre-infection memory, indicating that cross-reactive memory may have taken part.

The authors produced TCR alpha and TCR beta cDNA libraries with sample barcodes and UMIs by 5'RACE using constant-segment primers. TCRdb re-analysed the 5' RACE reads in MiXCR, keeping a single row per CDR3 protein. The profile shows fewer than 40,000 distinct CDR3 sequences, 9.5% to 12% of them singletons. This clonotype occurred many times. The antigen is undetermined. The sequencing sample was made of PBMCs or a T cell subset sorted from them (not recorded which). The sequence came from a man aged 18-30 years who had mild COVID-19 (a few samples of this study predate the infection). Cell type and time point are not known.

DNA of the CDR3: TGTGCCAGCAGCCCCGCTCTACGAACGACTTTCTTT. Its translation: CASSPALRTTFF. V usage is TRBV6-2 or TRBV6-3 and J usage is TRBJ1-1; D gene uncertain. Per the germline V gene, CDR1 is MNHEY and CDR2 is SVGEGT. This CDR3 comprises 12 residues. V was pared by 6 bases and J by 12 bases, with 17 bases between.